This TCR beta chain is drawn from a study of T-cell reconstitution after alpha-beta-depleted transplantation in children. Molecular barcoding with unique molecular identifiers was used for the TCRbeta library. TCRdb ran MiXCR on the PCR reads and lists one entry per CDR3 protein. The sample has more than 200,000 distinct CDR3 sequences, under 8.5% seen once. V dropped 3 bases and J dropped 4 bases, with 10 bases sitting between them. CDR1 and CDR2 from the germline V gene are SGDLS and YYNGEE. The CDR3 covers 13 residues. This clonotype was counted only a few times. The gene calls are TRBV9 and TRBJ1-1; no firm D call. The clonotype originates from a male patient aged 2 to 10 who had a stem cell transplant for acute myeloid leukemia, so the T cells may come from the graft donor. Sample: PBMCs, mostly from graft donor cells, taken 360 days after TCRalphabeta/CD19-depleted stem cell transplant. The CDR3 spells CASSAGWATEAFF. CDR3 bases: TGTGCCAGCAGCGCCGGTTGGGCCACTGAAGCTTTCTTT.